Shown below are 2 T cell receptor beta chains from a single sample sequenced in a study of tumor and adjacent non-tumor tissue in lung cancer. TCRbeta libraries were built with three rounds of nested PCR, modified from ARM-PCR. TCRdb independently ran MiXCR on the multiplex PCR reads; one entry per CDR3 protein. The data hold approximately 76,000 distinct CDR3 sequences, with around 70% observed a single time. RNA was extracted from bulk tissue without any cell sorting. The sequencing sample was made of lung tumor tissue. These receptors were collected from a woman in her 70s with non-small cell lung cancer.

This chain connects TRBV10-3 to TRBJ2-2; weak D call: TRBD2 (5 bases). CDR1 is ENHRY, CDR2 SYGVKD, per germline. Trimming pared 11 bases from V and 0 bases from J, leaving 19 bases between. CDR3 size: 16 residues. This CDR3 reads CAFRRTSGSNTGELFF. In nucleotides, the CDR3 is TGTGCCTTCCGACGAACCAGCGGCTCGAACACCGGGGAGCTGTTTTTT.

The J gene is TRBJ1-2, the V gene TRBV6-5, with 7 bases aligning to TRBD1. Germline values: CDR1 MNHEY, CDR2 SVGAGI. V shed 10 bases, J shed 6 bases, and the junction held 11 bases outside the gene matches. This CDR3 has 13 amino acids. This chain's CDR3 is CAIMRQGSDGYTF. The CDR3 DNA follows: TGTGCCATCATGCGACAGGGATCGGATGGCTACACCTTC.